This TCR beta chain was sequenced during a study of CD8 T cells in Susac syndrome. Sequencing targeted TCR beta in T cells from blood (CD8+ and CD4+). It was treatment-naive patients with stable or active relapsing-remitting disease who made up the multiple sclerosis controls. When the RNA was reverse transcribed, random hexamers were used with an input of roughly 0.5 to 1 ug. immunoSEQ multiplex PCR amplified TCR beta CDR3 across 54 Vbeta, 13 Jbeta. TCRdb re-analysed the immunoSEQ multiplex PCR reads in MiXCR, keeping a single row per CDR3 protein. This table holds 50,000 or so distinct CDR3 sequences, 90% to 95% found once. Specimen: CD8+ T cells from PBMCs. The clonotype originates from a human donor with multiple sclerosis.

The CDR3 spells CASSADGGVGYGYTF. The DNA of the CDR3 is TGTGCCAGCAGCGCCGACGGTGGGGTGGGCTATGGCTACACCTTC. The gene calls are TRBV11-2 and TRBJ1-2; D is unclear. The germline CDR1 and CDR2 sequences are SGHAT and FQNNGV. Trimming left V 5 bases short and J 4 bases short, with 17 bases between. CDR3 size: 15 residues.